This T cell receptor (beta chain) was captured by sequencing in a study of CD8+ T cells in alopecia areata (dated by TCRdb to between 2017 and 2018). About the full investigation: The treated patients, all with moderate-to-severe alopecia areata, were enrolled in an open-label pilot trial of oral tofacitinib given at 5 to 10 mg twice daily. In treated patients, disease severity was measured using the SALT score, which gives the percentage of scalp surface area affected. Amplification of TCRbeta CDR3 regions was done by immunoSEQ multiplex PCR using 35 Vbeta forward primers and 13 Jbeta reverse primers. In both human patients and the C3H/HeJ mouse model, the study applied high-throughput TCRbeta sequencing to look at T cell clonal expansion in alopecia areata. Patients stayed on tofacitinib for 6 to 18 months and then had 6 months of follow-up off drug so that delayed response and recurrence could be assessed. RNA came from the PAXgene miRNA kit for fixed scalp, the miRNeasy kit for PBMCs, and the RNeasy kit for mouse skin. Tofacitinib-treated patients had biopsies at baseline and at 4 and 24 weeks of treatment, with a later scalp biopsy in several patients. Scalp clonality was compared among normal scalp (n=4), patchy alopecia areata scalp (n=8), and alopecia totalis/universalis scalp (n=8). Scalp tissue and sorted CD4+ and CD8+ peripheral blood T cells from patchy and totalis/universalis alopecia areata patients and from healthy controls were covered by human TCRbeta sequencing.

Overall study results and their limits: The treated cohort was small, with a single nonresponder, so links between baseline CD8+ expansion and response need larger studies. During tofacitinib treatment, many expanded lesional clones stuck around in both scalp and blood, and this persistence may partly explain why relapse happens after treatment is stopped. Lesional scalp, especially in alopecia totalis/universalis, showed higher clonality and more expanded CD8+ clones than normal scalp, suggesting antigenic drive. Unlike mouse skin, which is dominated by gammadelta T cells, normal human skin has resident alphabeta T cells that are also sequenced, and this complicates analysis of the scalp TCR repertoire. Compared with mice, TCR sequences shared between patients were less clear, possibly partly because of HLA diversity across the patient population. Tofacitinib significantly lowered scalp clonality and the number of expanded CD8+ clones among the top 100 scalp clones.

The CDR3 covers 15 residues, taking in both the cysteine and the phenylalanine. Only the CDR3 DNA is retained, 45 bases long and in frame from the first base. The germline V gene yields SGHRS for CDR1 and YFSETQ for CDR2. V ends up 4 bases short and J 0 bases short, with an unmatched junction base count of 6. The label giving this sample's treatment or condition can be read as: oral pan-JAK inhibitor, 5-10 mg twice daily. From alopecia areata patients, peripheral blood was collected along with lesional scalp punch biopsies. PBMCs were separated by density centrifugation and stained for CD3, CD4 and CD8, after which CD4+ and CD8+ T cells were sorted on a FACSAria. Libraries were prepared through the immunoSEQ multiplex PCR assay. RNA was extracted from all samples and reverse transcribed into cDNA as template for TCR sequencing. SuperScript III was used to make first-strand cDNA, primed with a 2:1 mix of oligo-dT and random hexamers. Amplification bias was assessed with a synthetic immune receptor repertoire, and residual bias was removed computationally. In the authors' own workflow: Raw reads were preprocessed for error removal, and CDR3 was defined according to IMGT conventions as running from the conserved cysteine to phenylalanine. Clonality was computed as 1 minus the Shannon entropy, with the entropy normalized by log2 of the number of productive unique TCRs. Scalp TCRbeta sequences were cross-referenced with sorted blood CD4 and CD8 repertoires so that the CD4 or CD8 identity of scalp clones could be inferred. TCRdb carries this immuneACCESS record with in-frame sequences only. Its versions omit some clonotypes, under half of them owing to an unresolved V gene in the studies checked, with the rest unexplained. The V and J calls and clone size were taken over from that table, and D and trimming were inferred from the DNA. The sample yields hundreds of thousands of clones; more than 60% were counted once. Together, the top ten hold around 1.2% of the sample.

This clone was picked up one time. The antigen it binds to is not known. No much larger clonotype is one base removed from it; base qualities were not supplied. The chain couples TRBV5-1 to TRBJ1-1, and TRBD1 aligns with 7 junction nucleotides. This sequence originates from a human donor with alopecia areata. Sequenced here: CD4+ T cells sorted from blood, sampled at week 44, from a patient treated with tofacitinib. CDR3 protein: CASSRAGTVNTEAFF. The nucleotides are TGCGCCAGCAGCCGGGCCGGGACAGTGAACACTGAAGCTTTCTTT.